Each of the 9 T cell receptor beta chains below was sequenced from the same sample in a study of graft-versus-host responses after intestinal transplantation. Their target antigens are unknown. Sequenced by immunoSEQ multiplex PCR; TCRdb stores in-frame clones only, minus some. The sample contains over 90,000 clones, 91% of which appear only once. The specimen was unstimulated CD4+ T cells sorted from spleen or lymph node cells, collected before transplant. These receptors came from a human donor who was the organ donor for an intestinal transplant.

This rearrangement joins TRBV5-1 to TRBJ2-1; 7 bases align to TRBD2. Germline V gene sequence: CDR1 SGHRS, CDR2 YFSETQ. V trimming: 1 base; J trimming: 9 bases; junction bases outside the gene matches: 10. The CDR3 contains 15 residues. For the CDR3, the DNA is TGCGCCAGCAGCTTGAGTGGGGGGGACGGCGGTGAGCAGTTCTTC. Its translation is CASSLSGGDGGEQFF. The variable domain in full, completed from reference TRBV5-1 and TRBJ2-1, reads KAGVTQTPRYLIKTRGQQVTLSCSPISGHRSVSWYQQTPGQGLQFLFEYFSETQRNKGNFPGRFSGRQFSNSRSEMNVSTLELGDSALYLCASSLSGGDGGEQFFGPGTRLTVL.

V usage is TRBV4-2 and J usage is TRBJ1-6; 7 bases align to TRBD1. Trimming cost V 4 bases and J 8 bases; bases outside gene matches: 5. Per the germline V gene, CDR1 is LGHNA and CDR2 is YNFKEQ. CDR3 length equals 14 residues. The CDR3 sequence: CASSPRDRDSPLHF. In DNA, the CDR3 is TGTGCCAGCAGCCCAAGGGACAGAGATTCACCCCTCCACTTT.

The chain carries TRBV7-2 and TRBJ1-5; D may be TRBD1 (6 bases). V was cut by 5 bases and J by 4 bases, with 12 bases left in between. Per germline, CDR1 SGHTA and CDR2 FQGNSA. The CDR3 has 14 amino acids. In DNA form, the CDR3 reads TGTGCCAGCAGCGCCACAGGGTGGAATCAGCCCCAGCATTTT. As protein: CASSATGWNQPQHF.

The chain links TRBV7-8 to TRBJ2-7, with D possibly being TRBD1 (5 bases). With 4 bases removed from V and 1 base from J, the gap between germline ends came to 8 bases. The length of the CDR3 is 13 residues. Germline V gene lookup returns CDR1 SGHVS and CDR2 FQNEAQ. The CDR3 spells CASSSQVSYEQYF. As DNA, the CDR3 is TGTGCCAGCAGCTCACAGGTATCCTACGAGCAGTACTTC.

The chain recombines TRBV23-1 with TRBJ1-2; D call uncertain. TRBV23-1 is known as an ORF, though its function is uncertain. With 0 bases removed from V and 1 base from J, the gap between germline ends came to 9 bases. The CDR3 has 15 residues. CDR3 coding DNA: TGCGCCAGCAGTCAATCGTTTAACGGTAACTATGGCTACACCTTC. It specifies CASSQSFNGNYGYTF.

This rearrangement joins TRBV4-3 to TRBJ2-1; no definite D call. Trimming left V 0 bases short and J 5 bases short, with 14 bases between. The germline gives CDR1 LGHNA, CDR2 YSLEER. The CDR3 spans 16 residues. For the CDR3, the DNA is TGCGCCAGCAGCCAAGATCTAAGGAGCTGGAACAATGAGCAGTTCTTC. Residues: CASSQDLRSWNNEQFF.

This chain joins TRBV7-2 and TRBJ1-2, with TRBD1 matching over 7 bases. The CDR3 is 12 residues long. CDR1 is SGHTA, CDR2 FQGNSA, per germline. V trimming: 4 bases; J trimming: 7 bases; junction bases outside the gene matches: 3. This chain's CDR3 is CASSSDRVGYTF. In nucleotides, the CDR3 is TGTGCCAGCAGCTCCGACAGGGTTGGCTACACCTTC.

The rearrangement joins TRBV5-1 to TRBJ1-1; D is possibly TRBD1 (5 bases). CDR3 size: 14 residues. Trimming stripped 5 bases from V and 0 bases from J, with 11 bases between. Germline CDR1 SGHRS, CDR2 YFSETQ. CDR3 in DNA: TGCGCCAGCAGTCGGGGGAACATGAACACTGAAGCTTTCTTT. Translation gives CASSRGNMNTEAFF.

This clone is a singleton in its sample. The chain combines TRBV6-1 with TRBJ2-3; TRBD2 agrees at 8 bases. Germline CDR1 reads MNHNS; CDR2 reads SASEGT. The V and J ends lost 4 bases and 6 bases, in that order; junction bases with no gene match: 6. CDR3 length: 14 residues. The CDR3 sequence: CASSGLAGGDTQYF. The CDR3 coding sequence is TGTGCCAGCAGTGGTCTAGCGGGCGGGGATACGCAGTATTTT.